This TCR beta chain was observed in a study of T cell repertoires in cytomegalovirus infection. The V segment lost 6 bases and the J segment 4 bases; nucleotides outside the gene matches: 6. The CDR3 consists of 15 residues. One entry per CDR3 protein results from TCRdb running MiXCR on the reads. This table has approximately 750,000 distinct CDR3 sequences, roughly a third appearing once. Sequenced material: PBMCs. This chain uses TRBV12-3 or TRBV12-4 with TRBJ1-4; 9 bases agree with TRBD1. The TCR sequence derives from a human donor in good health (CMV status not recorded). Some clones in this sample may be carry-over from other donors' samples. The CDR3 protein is CASRTGGQGNEKLFF. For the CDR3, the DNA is TGTGCCAGCAGGACGGGGGGACAGGGTAATGAAAAACTGTTTTTT.